A single sample gave rise to the 2 T cell receptor beta chains below, sequenced in a study of blood T cell repertoires in COVID-19. Libraries were prepared by immunoSEQ multiplex PCR; TCRdb keeps only in-frame clonotypes and omits some of them. The sample lists approximately 200,000 clones, 85% to 90% occurring once. Source material: peripheral blood. These receptors came from a woman in her sixties with acute or convalescent COVID-19.

The chain has TRBV10-1 and TRBJ2-1; 8 bases map to TRBD2. The trim removed 4 bases at V and 2 bases at J, leaving 4 bases unmatched. CDR1 is WNHNN, CDR2 SYGVQD, per germline (reference sequence). The CDR3 is 15 residues long. The CDR3 DNA reads TGCGCCAGCAGTGGACTAGCGCAGCCCTACAATGAGCAGTTCTTC. It codes for CASSGLAQPYNEQFF.

The rearrangement uses TRBV9 and TRBJ2-1, with D perhaps matching TRBD2 (6 bases). Deletions cut 4 bases from V and 10 bases from J, with 18 bases between. The germline CDR1 and CDR2 sequences are SGDLS and YYNGEE. This CDR3 has 14 residues. CDR3 DNA: TGTGCCAGCAGCCAAACCACTAGCCCTGCCGAGCAGTTCTTC. It yields the protein CASSQTTSPAEQFF.